The 21 T cell receptor beta chains below were found in one sample sequenced in a study of T cells expressing NK-cell markers. TCRdb reprocessed the 5' RACE reads and keeps a single row for each CDR3 protein, giving no DNA. Recorded for this sample: fewer than 550,000 distinct CDR3 sequences. The specimen sequenced was blood T cells: a sorted CD56 or NKG2C T cell subset, CD4+ or CD8+ T cells, or bulk PBMC T cells (not recorded which). These TCRs come from a woman in her fifties or sixties in good health.

This rearrangement joins TRBV29-1 to TRBJ2-4; TCRdb indicates TRBD2, and absent DNA this call remains unverified. This CDR3 comprises 13 residues. Germline V gene lookup returns CDR1 SQVTM and CDR2 ANQGSEA. The CDR3 spells CSVAWDYQNIQYF.

This chain connects TRBV29-1 to TRBJ1-2; TCRdb names TRBD1, which stays unverified in the absence of DNA. CDR3 length equals 12 residues. Germline V gives CDR1 SQVTM, CDR2 ANQGSEA. CDR3: CSVVGGLYGYTF. Filled out from reference TRBV29-1 and TRBJ1-2, the complete variable domain reads SAVISQKPSRDICQRGTSLTIQCQVDSQVTMMFWYRQQPGQSLTLIATANQGSEATYESGFVIDKFPISRPNLTFSTLTVSNMSPEDSSIYLCSVVGGLYGYTFGSGTRLTVV.

The rearrangement joins TRBV12-3 or TRBV12-4 to TRBJ2-5; no DNA is available, so the TRBD2 call from TCRdb remains unchecked. CDR3 length: 15 residues. CDR3 sequence reads: CASSKLAGGSETQYF.

The rearrangement uses TRBV5-1 and TRBJ2-2; there is no DNA to check the TCRdb D call of TRBD1. This CDR3 spans 15 amino acids. In germline, CDR1 is SGHRS, CDR2 YFSETQ. The CDR3: CASSRQGAPTGELFF.

The chain joins TRBV5-1 to TRBJ2-2; TCRdb proposes TRBD2, but this gene call is untestable without DNA. Germline V gene lookup returns CDR1 SGHRS and CDR2 YFSETQ. The CDR3 extends over 16 amino acids. This chain's CDR3 is CASSESAAGETGELFF.

The chain links TRBV5-1 to TRBJ1-1; the TCRdb D gene call, TRBD1, has no DNA to confirm it. Germline CDR1 SGHRS, CDR2 YFSETQ. The CDR3 length is 15 residues. This CDR3 reads CASWENRGRGTEAFF. Full variable domain (missing parts from reference TRBV5-1 and TRBJ1-1): KAGVTQTPRYLIKTRGQQVTLSCSPISGHRSVSWYQQTPGQGLQFLFEYFSETQRNKGNFPGRFSGRQFSNSRSEMNVSTLELGDSALYLCASWENRGRGTEAFFGQGTRLTVV.

The V gene is TRBV20-1, the J gene TRBJ2-1; TCRdb's assignment of TRBD2 cannot be checked, as there is no DNA. Germline V gives CDR1 DFQATT, CDR2 SNEGSKA (reference sequence). This CDR3 region has 15 residues. The CDR3 here is CSASRLAGGPGEQFF.

The chain joins TRBV5-1 to TRBJ1-1; absent DNA, TCRdb's TRBD1 call cannot be checked. The V gene's germline CDR1 is SGHRS and CDR2 YFSETQ. This CDR3 has 12 residues. Here the CDR3 reads CASSAGTFEAFF.

The CDR3 here is CSARSVLTGELFF. This chain connects TRBV20-1 to TRBJ2-2; TCRdb calls TRBD1, which cannot be checked without DNA. Germline lookup yields CDR1 DFQATT and CDR2 SNEGSKA (reference sequence). The CDR3 totals 13 residues.

The J gene is TRBJ1-1, the V gene TRBV18; TCRdb selects TRBD1, and the lack of DNA leaves this call unchecked. The length of the CDR3 is 15 residues. Germline lookup yields CDR1 KGHSH and CDR2 LQKENI. The CDR3 sequence is CASSPGVEPGTEAFF.

The chain is built from TRBV29-1 and TRBJ2-3; TCRdb's D call of TRBD1 is untestable without DNA. Per the germline V gene, CDR1 is SQVTM and CDR2 is ANQGSEA. The CDR3 covers 14 residues. The CDR3 protein is CSVATGGFTDTQYF.

The chain couples TRBV10-3 to TRBJ2-3; TCRdb calls TRBD2, which cannot be checked without DNA. This CDR3 has 15 residues. From germline, CDR1 is ENHRY and CDR2 SYGVKD. The CDR3 sequence: CAIARLAGGTDTQYF.

The chain combines TRBV20-1 with TRBJ2-1; TCRdb calls TRBD1, which cannot be checked without DNA. Germline values: CDR1 DFQATT, CDR2 SNEGSKA (reference sequence). CDR3 length: 12 residues. The CDR3 loop reads CSVDRGKDEQFF.

The chain joins TRBV20-1 to TRBJ1-1; TCRdb selects TRBD1, and the lack of DNA leaves this call unchecked. Germline assignment: CDR1 DFQATT and CDR2 SNEGSKA (reference sequence). This CDR3 has 14 residues. The chain's CDR3 is CSATRGGPNTEAFF.

This rearrangement joins TRBV5-6 to TRBJ2-1; there is no DNA to check the TCRdb D call of TRBD1. The CDR3 loop spans 12 amino acids. Germline loops: CDR1 SGHDT, CDR2 YYEEEE. CDR3 in amino acids: CASSLQGIEQFF.

This chain connects TRBV29-1 to TRBJ1-2; TCRdb indicates TRBD1, and absent DNA this call remains unverified. CDR3 length: 13 amino acids. In germline, CDR1 is SQVTM, CDR2 ANQGSEA. CDR3 region: CSAAGTPSYGYTF. The entire variable domain, with the rest obtained from reference TRBV29-1 and TRBJ1-2, is as follows: SAVISQKPSRDICQRGTSLTIQCQVDSQVTMMFWYRQQPGQSLTLIATANQGSEATYESGFVIDKFPISRPNLTFSTLTVSNMSPEDSSIYLCSAAGTPSYGYTFGSGTRLTVV.

The V and J genes are TRBV7-9 and TRBJ2-5; absent DNA, TCRdb's TRBD2 call cannot be checked. This CDR3 contains 15 residues. Germline loops: CDR1 SEHNR, CDR2 FQNEAQ (reference sequence). The chain's CDR3 is CASNPTGGSQETQYF.

The chain employs TRBV5-4 and TRBJ2-4; checking the TCRdb D call of TRBD1 is not possible without DNA. CDR1 is SGHNT and CDR2 is YYREEE in the germline V gene (reference sequence). This CDR3 spans 14 amino acids. The CDR3 sequence is CASSTGQGGNIQYF.

The V gene is TRBV12-3 or TRBV12-4, the J gene TRBJ1-6. The CDR3 has 14 amino acids. The CDR3 loop is CASKPRAYNSPLHF.

The chain links TRBV27 to TRBJ2-7; lacking DNA, the TRBD2 call made by TCRdb goes unchecked. Germline lookup yields CDR1 MNHEY and CDR2 SMNVEV (reference sequence). The CDR3 runs 15 residues. The CDR3 loop reads CASSSVPGLAKEQYF.

The chain has TRBV5-5 and TRBJ2-7; TCRdb selects TRBD2, and the lack of DNA leaves this call unchecked. The length of the CDR3 is 12 residues. The germline gives CDR1 SGHKS, CDR2 YYEKEE (reference sequence). CDR3 protein: CASSLEPGLPYF.